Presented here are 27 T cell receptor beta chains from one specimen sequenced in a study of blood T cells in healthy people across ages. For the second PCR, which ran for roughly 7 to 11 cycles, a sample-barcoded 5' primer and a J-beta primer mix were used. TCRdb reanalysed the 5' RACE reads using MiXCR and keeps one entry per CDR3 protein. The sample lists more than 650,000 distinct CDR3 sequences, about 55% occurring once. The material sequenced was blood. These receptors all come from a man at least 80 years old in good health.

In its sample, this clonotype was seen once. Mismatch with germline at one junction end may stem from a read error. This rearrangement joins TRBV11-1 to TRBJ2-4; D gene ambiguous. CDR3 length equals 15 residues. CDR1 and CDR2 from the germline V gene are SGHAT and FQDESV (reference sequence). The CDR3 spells CVSSLDGLAKNIQYF. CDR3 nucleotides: TGTGTCAGCAGCTTAGATGGTCTGGCCAAAAACATTCAGTACTTC.

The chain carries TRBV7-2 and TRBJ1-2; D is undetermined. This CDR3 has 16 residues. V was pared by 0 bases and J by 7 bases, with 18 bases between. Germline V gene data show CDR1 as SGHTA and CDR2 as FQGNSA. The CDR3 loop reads CASSLAFRISLTGYTF. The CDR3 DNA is TGTGCCAGCAGCTTAGCGTTCCGGATAAGTTTAACTGGCTACACCTTC.

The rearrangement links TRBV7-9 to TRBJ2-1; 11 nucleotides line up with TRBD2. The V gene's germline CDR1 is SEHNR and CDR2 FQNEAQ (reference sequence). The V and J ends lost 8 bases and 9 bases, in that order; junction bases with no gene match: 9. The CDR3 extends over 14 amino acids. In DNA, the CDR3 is TGTGCCAGCCACATAGCGGGAGGGCCCCCTGAGCAGTTCTTC. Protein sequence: CASHIAGGPPEQFF.

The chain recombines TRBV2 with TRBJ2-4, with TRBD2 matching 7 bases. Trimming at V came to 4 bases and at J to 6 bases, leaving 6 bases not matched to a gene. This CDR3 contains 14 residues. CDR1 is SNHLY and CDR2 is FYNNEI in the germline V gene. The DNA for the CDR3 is TGTGCCAGCAGTGCGGGGACTACCTCAAACATTCAGTACTTC. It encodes CASSAGTTSNIQYF.

The CDR3, as DNA: TGTCAATCCGGGACAGGGGGCTACGAGCAGTACTTC. The encoded protein is CQSGTGGYEQYF. The V gene is TRBV6-2 or TRBV6-3, the J gene TRBJ2-7; 11 bases match TRBD1. The CDR3 sequence is 12 residues long. Germline CDR1 MNHEY, CDR2 SVGEGT.

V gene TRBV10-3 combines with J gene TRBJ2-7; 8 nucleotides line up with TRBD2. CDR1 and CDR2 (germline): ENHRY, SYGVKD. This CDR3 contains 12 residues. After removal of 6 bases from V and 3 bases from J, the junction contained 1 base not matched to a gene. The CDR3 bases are TGTGCCATCAGCCGGGAGGGCTACGAGCAGTACTTC. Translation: CAISREGYEQYF.

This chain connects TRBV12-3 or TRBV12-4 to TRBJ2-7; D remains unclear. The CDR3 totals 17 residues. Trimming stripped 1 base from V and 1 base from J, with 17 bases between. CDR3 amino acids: CASSLGLGGGVSYEQYF. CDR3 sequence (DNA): TGTGCCAGCAGTTTAGGCCTGGGTGGCGGAGTTTCCTACGAGCAGTACTTC.

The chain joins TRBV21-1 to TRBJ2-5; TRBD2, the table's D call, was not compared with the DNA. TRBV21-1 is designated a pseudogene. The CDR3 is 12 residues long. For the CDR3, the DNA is TGTGCCAGCAGCACAGCGACCCGCGGGCAGTACTTC. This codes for CASSTATRGQYF.

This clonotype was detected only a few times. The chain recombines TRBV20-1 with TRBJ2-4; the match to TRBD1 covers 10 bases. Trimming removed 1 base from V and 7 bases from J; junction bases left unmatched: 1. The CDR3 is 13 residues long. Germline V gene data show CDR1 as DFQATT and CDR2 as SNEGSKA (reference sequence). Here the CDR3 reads CSARGTGGNIQYF. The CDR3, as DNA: TGCAGTGCTAGAGGGACAGGGGGGAACATTCAGTACTTC.

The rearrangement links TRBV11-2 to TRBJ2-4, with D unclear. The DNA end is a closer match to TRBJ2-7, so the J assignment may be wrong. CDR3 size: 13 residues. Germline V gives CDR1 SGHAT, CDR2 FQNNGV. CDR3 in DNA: TGTGCCAGTAGCCGTCTCAGGACCTACGAGCAGTACTTC. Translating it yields CASSRLRTYEQYF.

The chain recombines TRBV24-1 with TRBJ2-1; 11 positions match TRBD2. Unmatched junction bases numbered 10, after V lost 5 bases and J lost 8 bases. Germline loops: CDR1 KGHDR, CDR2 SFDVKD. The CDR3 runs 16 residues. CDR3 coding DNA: TGTGCCACCAGTGCCCTAGCGGGAGGTCGTGGGTATGAGCAGTTCTTC. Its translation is CATSALAGGRGYEQFF.

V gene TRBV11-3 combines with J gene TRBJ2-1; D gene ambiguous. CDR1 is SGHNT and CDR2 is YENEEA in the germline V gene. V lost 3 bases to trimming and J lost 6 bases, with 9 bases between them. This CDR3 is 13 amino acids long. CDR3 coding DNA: TGTGCCAGCAGCTTCAGTAGTTTCAATGAGCAGTTCTTC. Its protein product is CASSFSSFNEQFF.

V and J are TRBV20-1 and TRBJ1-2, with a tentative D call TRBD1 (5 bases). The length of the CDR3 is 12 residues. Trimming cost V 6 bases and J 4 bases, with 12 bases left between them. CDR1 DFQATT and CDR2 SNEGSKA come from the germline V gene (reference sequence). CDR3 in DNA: TGCAGTGCCCTTTCAGGGACCTATGGCTACACCTTC. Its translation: CSALSGTYGYTF.

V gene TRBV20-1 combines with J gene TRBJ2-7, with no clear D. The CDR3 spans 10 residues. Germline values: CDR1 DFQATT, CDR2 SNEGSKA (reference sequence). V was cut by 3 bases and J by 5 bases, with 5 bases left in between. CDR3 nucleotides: TGCAGTGCTAGCCCCCACGAGCAGTACTTC. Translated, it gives CSASPHEQYF.

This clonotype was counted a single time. This CDR3 reads CSSSLPGLNTEAFF. The CDR3 DNA sequence: TGCAGCTCATCTCTCCCAGGTCTCAACACTGAAGCTTTCTTT. J is TRBJ1-1 and V is TRBV20-1, with unresolved D. The CDR3 is 14 amino acids. Germline loops: CDR1 DFQATT, CDR2 SNEGSKA (reference sequence).

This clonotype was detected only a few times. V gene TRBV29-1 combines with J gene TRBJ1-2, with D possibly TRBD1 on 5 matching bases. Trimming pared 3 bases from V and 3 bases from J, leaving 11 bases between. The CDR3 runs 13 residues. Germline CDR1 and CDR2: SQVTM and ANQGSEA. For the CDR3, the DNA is TGCAGCGTTGATTCAGGGCTAGACTATGGCTACACCTTC. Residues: CSVDSGLDYGYTF.

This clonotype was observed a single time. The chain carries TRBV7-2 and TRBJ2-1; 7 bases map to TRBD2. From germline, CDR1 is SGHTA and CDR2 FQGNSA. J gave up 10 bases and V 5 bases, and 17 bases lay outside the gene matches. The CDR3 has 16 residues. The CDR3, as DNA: TGTGCCAGCAGCACACTTAGGGACTACCCTTACGGAGAGCAGTTCTTC. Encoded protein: CASSTLRDYPYGEQFF.

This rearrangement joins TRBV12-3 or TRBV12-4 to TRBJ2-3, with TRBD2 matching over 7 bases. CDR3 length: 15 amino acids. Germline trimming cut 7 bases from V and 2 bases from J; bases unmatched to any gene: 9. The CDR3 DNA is TGTGCCAGCACTCGCGGGAGAGGGGACACAGATACGCAGTATTTT. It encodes CASTRGRGDTDTQYF.

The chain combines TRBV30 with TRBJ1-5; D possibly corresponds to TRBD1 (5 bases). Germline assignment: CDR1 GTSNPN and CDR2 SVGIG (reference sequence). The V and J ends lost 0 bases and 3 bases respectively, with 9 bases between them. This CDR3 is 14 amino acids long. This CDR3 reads CAWSVPGNNQPQHF. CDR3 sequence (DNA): TGTGCCTGGAGTGTACCAGGGAACAATCAGCCCCAGCATTTT.

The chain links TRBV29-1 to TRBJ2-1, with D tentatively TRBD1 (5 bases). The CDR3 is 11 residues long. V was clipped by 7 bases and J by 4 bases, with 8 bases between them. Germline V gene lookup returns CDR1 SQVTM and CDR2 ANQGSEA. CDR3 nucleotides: TGCAGCGCGACAGATTACAATGAGCAGTTCTTC. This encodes CSATDYNEQFF.

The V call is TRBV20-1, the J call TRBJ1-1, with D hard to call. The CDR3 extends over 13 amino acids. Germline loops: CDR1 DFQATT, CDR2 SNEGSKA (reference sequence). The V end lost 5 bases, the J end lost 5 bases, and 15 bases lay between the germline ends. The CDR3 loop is CSAQPRSATEAFF. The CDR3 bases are TGCAGTGCTCAACCCAGGTCGGCTACTGAAGCTTTCTTT.

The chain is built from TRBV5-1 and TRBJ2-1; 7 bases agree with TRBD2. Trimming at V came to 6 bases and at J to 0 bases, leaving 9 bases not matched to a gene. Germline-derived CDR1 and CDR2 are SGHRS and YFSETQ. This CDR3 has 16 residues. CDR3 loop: CASTVAGPSSYNEQFF. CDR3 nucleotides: TGCGCCAGCACCGTAGCGGGCCCCAGCTCCTACAATGAGCAGTTCTTC.

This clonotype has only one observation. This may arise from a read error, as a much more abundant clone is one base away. The CDR3 sequence: CAGSLERGGSEQFF. Written as DNA, the CDR3 is TGTGCCGGCAGCTTAGAGAGAGGAGGGAGTGAGCAGTTCTTC. This chain connects TRBV7-9 to TRBJ2-1; possible D gene TRBD2, 6 bases. From germline, CDR1 is SEHNR and CDR2 FQNEAQ (reference sequence). CDR3 length equals 14 residues.

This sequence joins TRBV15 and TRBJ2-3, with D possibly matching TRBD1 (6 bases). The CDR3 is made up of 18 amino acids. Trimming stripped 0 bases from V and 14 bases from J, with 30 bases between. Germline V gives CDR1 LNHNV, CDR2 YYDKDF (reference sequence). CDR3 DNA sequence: TGTGCCACCAGCAGAGATACCAACACAGGGAAGGGGCACAGATACGCGTATTTT. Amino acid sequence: CATSRDTNTGKGHRYAYF.

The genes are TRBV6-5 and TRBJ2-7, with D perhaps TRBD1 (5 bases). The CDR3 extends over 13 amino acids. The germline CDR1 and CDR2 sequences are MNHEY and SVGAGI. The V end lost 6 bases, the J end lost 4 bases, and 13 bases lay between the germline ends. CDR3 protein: CASRADRPYEQYF. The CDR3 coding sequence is TGTGCCAGCAGGGCTGACAGACCGTACGAGCAGTACTTC.

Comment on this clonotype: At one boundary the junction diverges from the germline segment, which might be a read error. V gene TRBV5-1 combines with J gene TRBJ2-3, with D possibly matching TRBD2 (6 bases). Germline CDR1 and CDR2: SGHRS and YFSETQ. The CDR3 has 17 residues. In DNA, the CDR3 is TGCGCCAGTAGCTTGCGGCGGGGAATGGGGGACACAGATACGCAGTATTTT. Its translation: CASSLRRGMGDTDTQYF.

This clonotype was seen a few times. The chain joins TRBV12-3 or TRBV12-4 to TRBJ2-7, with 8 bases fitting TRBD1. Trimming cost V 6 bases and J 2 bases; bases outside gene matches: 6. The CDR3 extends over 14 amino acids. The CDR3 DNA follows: TGTGCCAGCAGCTCGCCGGACAGGGCCTACGAGCAGTACTTC. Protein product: CASSSPDRAYEQYF.